This T cell receptor beta chain was documented in a study of response to subunit inactivated influenza vaccine. General study results and limits: The authors suggested that every seasonal influenza vaccination recruits few new T cells.

Worth noting for this clonotype: Antigen unknown.

TCRdb re-analysed the RT-PCR reads in MiXCR, keeping a single row per CDR3 protein. The sample yields roughly 170,000 distinct CDR3 sequences, 9.2% seen once. The V gene end was trimmed by 8 bases and the J gene end by 0 bases; junction bases not matched to a gene: 9. The CDR3 extends over 18 amino acids. The receptor was derived from a middle-aged man who received an inactivated influenza vaccine. The chain uses TRBV12-3 or TRBV12-4 and TRBJ2-6; 11 bases map to TRBD1. Here the sequenced sample was non-naive T cells sorted from PBMCs, taken on the day of vaccination. This CDR3 reads CASGGTGGPFSGANVLTF. DNA for the CDR3: TGTGCCAGCGGGGGGACAGGGGGGCCATTCTCTGGGGCCAACGTCCTGACTTTC.